Presented here are 14 T cell receptor beta chains from one specimen sequenced in a study of T-cell memory formation after mild COVID-19. Each CDR3 protein is one row after TCRdb ran MiXCR on the 5' RACE reads. Among 4,000 or so distinct CDR3 sequences listed, 15% to 20% were seen once. Sequencing input: PBMCs or a T cell subset sorted from them (not recorded which). The receptor source for this set is an adult who had mild COVID-19 (a few samples of this study predate the infection). Cell type and time point are not known.

By proportion, this clonotype is medium-sized. The chain links TRBV20-1 to TRBJ1-2; 7 nucleotides agree with TRBD1. The V and J ends lost 5 bases and 2 bases, in that order; junction bases with no gene match: 11. The germline V gene encodes CDR1 DFQATT and CDR2 SNEGSKA (reference sequence). There are 15 residues in the CDR3. The CDR3 loop reads CSARRPAQGNYGYTF. The CDR3 DNA sequence: TGCAGTGCTCGCCGACCAGCACAGGGGAACTATGGCTACACCTTC.

By its share, this clonotype is medium-sized. V is TRBV6-1 and J is TRBJ2-7; D gene unclear. This CDR3 is 11 amino acids long. Trimming left V 6 bases short and J 5 bases short, with 8 bases between. Germline V gene sequence: CDR1 MNHNS, CDR2 SASEGT. CDR3 DNA sequence: TGTGCCAGCAGGACCCCAGACGAGCAGTACTTC. It specifies CASRTPDEQYF.

This clonotype is categorized as medium-sized. This chain links TRBV15 with TRBJ1-3, with D unclear. The V end was cut by 5 bases, the J end by 0 bases, with 11 bases between. The germline gives CDR1 LNHNV, CDR2 YYDKDF (reference sequence). The CDR3 extends over 15 amino acids. The CDR3 DNA is TGTGCCACCAGCTACTCGGCCTTCTCTGGAAACACCATATATTTT. Translation gives CATSYSAFSGNTIYF.

This clonotype is medium-sized by share. The rearrangement links TRBV6-5 to TRBJ2-7, with TRBD1 matching over 9 bases. After removal of 5 bases from V and 0 bases from J, the junction contained 5 bases not matched to a gene. The CDR3 runs 15 residues. CDR1 and CDR2 (germline): MNHEY, SVGAGI. CDR3 nucleotide sequence: TGTGCCAGCAGTCACGGACAGGGGCTCTCCTACGAGCAGTACTTC. This encodes CASSHGQGLSYEQYF.

This clonotype was found many times. V usage is TRBV6-2 or TRBV6-3 and J usage is TRBJ2-2, with 7 nucleotides matching TRBD2. The CDR3 contains 16 residues. Germline V CDR1 and CDR2: MNHEY, SVGEGT. V lost 0 bases, J lost 4 bases, and 5 bases stayed unmatched. CDR3 sequence reads: CASSYSASGPTGELFF. The CDR3 DNA reads TGTGCCAGCAGTTACTCGGCTAGCGGTCCCACCGGGGAGCTGTTTTTT.

This clonotype is termed medium-sized. This chain connects TRBV27 to TRBJ1-1; D unclear. This CDR3 is 13 amino acids long. Germline CDR1 is MNHEY and CDR2 is SMNVEV (reference sequence). The V end lost 1 base, the J end lost 3 bases, and 6 bases lay between the germline ends. CDR3 protein: CASSLYGYTEAFF. The CDR3 DNA reads as TGTGCCAGCAGTTTATATGGATACACTGAAGCTTTCTTT.

This clonotype is deemed medium-sized (0.01 to 0.1%). The gene calls are TRBV4-1 and TRBJ1-4, with a tentative D call TRBD1 (5 bases). The CDR3 has 16 residues. Between the trimmed V and J ends, which lost 0 bases and 6 bases, there was a span of 14 bases. Germline assignment: CDR1 MGHRA and CDR2 YSYEKL. CDR3 coding DNA: TGCGCCAGCAGCCAAGACATCACAGGCTTCGATGAAAAACTGTTTTTT. Its protein is CASSQDITGFDEKLFF.

Relative to its sample, this clonotype is medium-sized. The V call is TRBV29-1, the J call TRBJ2-3, with D possibly matching TRBD2 (5 bases). Germline CDR1 reads SQVTM; CDR2 reads ANQGSEA. V was pared by 3 bases and J by 4 bases, with 26 bases between. This CDR3 is built from 18 residues. CDR3: CSVEVVAPRAGKADTQYF. CDR3 DNA: TGCAGCGTTGAGGTGGTCGCTCCGAGAGCCGGGAAAGCAGATACGCAGTATTTT.

The CDR3 nucleotides are TGCGCCAGCAGTATCGACAGACCTAGCACAGATACGCAGTATTTT. It is translated as CASSIDRPSTDTQYF. This rearrangement joins TRBV5-1 to TRBJ2-3; TRBD1 is a possible D gene (5 bases). Germline V gene lookup returns CDR1 SGHRS and CDR2 YFSETQ. The CDR3 length is 15 residues. V lost 5 bases, J lost 0 bases, and 13 bases lay in between.

This clonotype is deemed medium-sized. The gene calls are TRBV6-6 and TRBJ2-7, with 7 bases lining up with TRBD1. The length of the CDR3 is 13 residues. V lost 4 bases and J lost 3; bases outside the gene matches: 3. Germline V gene lookup returns CDR1 MNHNY and CDR2 SVGAGI (reference sequence). In DNA, the CDR3 is TGTGCCAGCAGTTGGGACAGTTTCTACGAGCAGTACTTC. It yields the protein CASSWDSFYEQYF.

This clonotype rates as medium-sized. The V call is TRBV24-1, the J call TRBJ2-3, with D hard to call. V dropped 0 bases and J dropped 6 bases, with 3 bases sitting between them. The CDR3 has 12 amino acids. Germline values: CDR1 KGHDR, CDR2 SFDVKD. The CDR3 sequence is CATSDLGDTQYF. CDR3 DNA: TGTGCCACCAGTGATTTGGGGGATACGCAGTATTTT.

By share of the sample, this clonotype is medium-sized. The chain employs TRBV20-1 and TRBJ1-2; unclear D gene. Trimming took 3 bases from V and 13 from J, leaving 15 bases between them. In germline, CDR1 is DFQATT, CDR2 SNEGSKA (reference sequence). This CDR3 has 11 amino acids. CDR3 region: CSASSTRSGTF. The DNA of the CDR3 is TGCAGTGCTAGTTCCACCAGGTCCGGCACCTTC.

This clonotype was observed a handful of times. The chain links TRBV7-9 to TRBJ1-1; D is undetermined. Looked up from germline, CDR1 is SEHNR and CDR2 is FQNEAQ (reference sequence). The CDR3 loop spans 13 amino acids. Trimming left V 3 bases short and J 11 bases short, with 16 bases between. CDR3 in DNA: TGTGCCAGCAGCTTGCTGGAGCGTCTTGAGGCTTTCTTT. Translated: CASSLLERLEAFF.

In its sample, this clonotype is medium-sized. The chain is built from TRBV14 and TRBJ2-1; TRBD2 aligns across 12 bases. The V and J ends lost 3 bases and 7 bases, in that order; junction bases with no gene match: 4. The CDR3 runs to 15 residues. Looked up from germline, CDR1 is SGHDN and CDR2 is FVKESK. CDR3 amino acids: CASSHWTSGKNEQFF. In nucleotides, the CDR3 is TGTGCCAGCAGCCATTGGACTAGCGGGAAGAATGAGCAGTTCTTC.